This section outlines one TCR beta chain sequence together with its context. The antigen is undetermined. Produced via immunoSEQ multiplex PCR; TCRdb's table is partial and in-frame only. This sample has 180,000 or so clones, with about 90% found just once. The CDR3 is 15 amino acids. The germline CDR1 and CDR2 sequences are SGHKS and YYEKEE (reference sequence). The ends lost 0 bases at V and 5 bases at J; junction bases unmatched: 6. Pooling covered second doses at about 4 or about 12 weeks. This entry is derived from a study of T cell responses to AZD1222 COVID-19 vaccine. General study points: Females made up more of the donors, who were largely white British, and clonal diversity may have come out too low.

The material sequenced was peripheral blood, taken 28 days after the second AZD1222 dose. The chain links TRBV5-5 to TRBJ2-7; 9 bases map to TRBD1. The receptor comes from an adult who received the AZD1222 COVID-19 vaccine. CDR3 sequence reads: CASSLVGQGVHEQYF. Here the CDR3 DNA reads TGTGCCAGCAGCTTGGTGGGACAGGGAGTCCACGAGCAGTACTTC.